This T cell receptor (beta chain) was documented in a study of blood T cell repertoires in COVID-19. This CDR3 has 13 amino acids. J was trimmed by 8 bases and V by 4 bases; bases with no gene match: 6. The V gene's germline CDR1 is SGDLS and CDR2 YYNGEE. TCRdb's table, derived via immunoSEQ multiplex PCR, lists solely in-frame clones and lacks some. This sample has 45,000 to 65,000 clones, with roughly 89% found just once. The receptor's source is a man aged 55-75 years with active COVID-19. Material for sequencing was peripheral blood. V and J are TRBV9 and TRBJ1-3; 7 nucleotides line up with TRBD1. The CDR3: CASSRQGWDTIYF. CDR3 bases: TGTGCCAGCAGCCGACAGGGTTGGGACACCATATATTTT.